This TCR beta chain was sequenced for a study of CD4 T cells in relation to SARS-CoV-2 and coronaviruses. Overall study findings and caveats: Each donor contributed either pre-pandemic or post-infection samples, not both.

The germline V and J ends were trimmed by 5 bases and 4 bases, with 15 bases remaining between them. CDR3 length: 15 residues. Germline V gene sequence: CDR1 LNHDA, CDR2 SQIVND (reference sequence). Unexposed donor CD4+ T cells date from about 2011-2018, before the COVID-19 pandemic. Isolation of CD4+ T cells took place after nine to ten days in culture. Each well had a few million PBMCs in 5% human AB serum with IL-2. In regard to this clone: Its matching antigen is unknown.

The protocol was immunoSEQ multiplex PCR, while the TCRdb copy is restricted to in-frame clones and leaves out a portion. The sample lists 24,000 or so clones, 75% to 85% seen once, with around 12% in the top ten. The source of this sequence is a human donor in good health. This chain joins TRBV19 and TRBJ1-5; D is uncertain. The sample comprised CD4+ T cells from PBMCs, cultured in vitro. The CDR3 DNA follows: TGTGCCAGTAGTCAGATCCCGGGCCGGAATCAGCCCCAGCATTTT. It translates to CASSQIPGRNQPQHF.